This TCR beta chain was captured by sequencing in a study of blood T cell repertoires in COVID-19. Study at large: Samples came from the United States, Italy and Spain, spanning acute and convalescent COVID-19. PBMCs, B-cell-depleted T cells, or T cells were the source of the cDNA or gDNA that made up the material.

CDR3 size: 15 residues. The germline V gene encodes CDR1 LGHDT and CDR2 YNNKEL (reference sequence). The trim removed 0 bases at V and 7 bases at J, leaving 6 bases unmatched. As processed by the authors: Counts of nucleated cells, estimated from reference gene primer amplification, were obtained. Here immunoSEQ multiplex PCR was the method, and the copy in TCRdb shows in-frame clones only, minus some. The DNA was the basis for D and trimming; V, J and clone size are from that table. The sample contains some 170,000 clones, more than 75% of which appear only once. The chain recombines TRBV3-1 (or the pseudogene TRBV3-2) with TRBJ2-5, with 9 bases matching TRBD2. The sequencing input was peripheral blood. This TCR derives from a woman in her 50s with active or convalescent COVID-19. CDR3 in amino acids: CASSQDLGSGGTQYF. CDR3 coding DNA: TGTGCCAGCAGCCAAGATCTTGGTAGCGGGGGGACCCAGTACTTC.